The present T cell receptor (beta chain) was sequenced within a study of blood T cell repertoires in COVID-19. Across the study: Sites across the United States, Italy and Spain contributed samples from acute and convalescent COVID-19.

Assay: immunoSEQ multiplex PCR; the TCRdb copy retains only in-frame clones and omits some. Counted here are about 90,000 clones, approximately 80% occurring once; the ten biggest clones make up approximately 34%. The germline V gene has CDR1 SGDLS and CDR2 YYNGEE. J was trimmed by 3 bases and V by 0 bases; bases with no gene match: 10. The CDR3 contains 19 residues. This clonotype originated in a woman aged 80 or over with active or convalescent COVID-19. Sequencing was done on a sample of peripheral blood. The genes are TRBV9 and TRBJ2-1; 12 nucleotides line up with TRBD1. CDR3 sequence reads: CASSVAGDRGQSGYNEQFF. In nucleotides, the CDR3 is TGTGCCAGCAGCGTAGCTGGGGACAGGGGGCAATCGGGCTACAATGAGCAGTTCTTC.